This section outlines one TCR beta chain sequence together with its context. Its antigen remains unidentified. The entry originates in a study of CD8 T cells in ankylosing spondylitis. Whole-study results and caveats: Some of the motif variants had earlier been found in reactive arthritis patients' fluid and blood. The authors reported significant enrichment of disease-linked clones in matched ankylosing spondylitis synovial fluid.

Germline V gene data show CDR1 as SQVTM and CDR2 as ANQGSEA. V dropped 7 bases and J dropped 3; count of bases not matched to a gene: 5. The CDR3 length is 12 residues. TCRdb ran MiXCR on the 5' RACE reads and lists one entry per CDR3 protein. Of 150,000 to 200,000 distinct CDR3 sequences in the sample, under 35% were seen once. Specimen: synovial fluid, either unsorted or a sorted T cell fraction (not recorded which). This receptor was taken from a male donor with ankylosing spondylitis. The V and J genes are TRBV29-1 and TRBJ1-1; 7 nucleotides agree with TRBD1. The CDR3 sequence is CSAQQGYTEAFF. The DNA for the CDR3 is TGCAGCGCCCAACAGGGGTACACTGAAGCTTTCTTT.